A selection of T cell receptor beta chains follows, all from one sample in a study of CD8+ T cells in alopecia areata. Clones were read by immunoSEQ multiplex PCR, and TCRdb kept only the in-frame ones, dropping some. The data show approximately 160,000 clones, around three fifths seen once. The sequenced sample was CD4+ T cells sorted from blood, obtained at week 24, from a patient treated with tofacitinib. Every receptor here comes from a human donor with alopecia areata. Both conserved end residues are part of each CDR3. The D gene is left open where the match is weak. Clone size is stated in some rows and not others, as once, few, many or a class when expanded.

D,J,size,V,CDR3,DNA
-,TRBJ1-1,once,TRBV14,CASSQDLIAEAFF,TGTGCCAGCAGCCAAGATCTTATCGCTGAAGCTTTCTTT
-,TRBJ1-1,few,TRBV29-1,CSGGRQYNTEAFF,TGCAGCGGGGGGAGACAGTATAACACTGAAGCTTTCTTT
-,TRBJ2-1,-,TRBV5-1,CASSLRGDSTEQFF,TGCGCCAGCAGCTTGCGCGGGGATTCGACTGAGCAGTTCTTC
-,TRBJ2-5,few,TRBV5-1,CASSLDRQETQYF,TGCGCCAGCAGCTTGGACAGGCAAGAGACCCAGTACTTC
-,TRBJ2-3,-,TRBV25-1,CASRWDTDTQYF,TGTGCCAGCAGATGGGATACAGATACGCAGTATTTT
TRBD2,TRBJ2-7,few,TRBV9,CASSVSGGYEQYF,TGTGCCAGCAGCGTTAGCGGGGGCTACGAGCAGTACTTC
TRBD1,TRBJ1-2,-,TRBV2,CASTQGQGATGYTF,TGTGCCAGCACCCAAGGGCAGGGGGCTACTGGCTACACCTTC
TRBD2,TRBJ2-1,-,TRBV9,CASSVEIGGENEQFF,TGTGCCAGCAGCGTAGAGATCGGGGGGGAAAATGAGCAGTTCTTC
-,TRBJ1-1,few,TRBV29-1,CSVDRKLLNTEAFF,TGCAGCGTTGACCGAAAACTTTTAAACACTGAAGCTTTCTTT
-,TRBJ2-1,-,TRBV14,CASSPYNEQFF,TGTGCCAGCAGTCCCTACAATGAGCAGTTCTTC
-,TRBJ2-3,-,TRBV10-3,CAISESRTGATDTQYF,TGTGCCATCAGTGAGTCTCGTACCGGTGCCACAGATACGCAGTATTTT
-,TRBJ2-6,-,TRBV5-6,CASSDGRISGANVLTF,TGTGCCAGCAGCGACGGACGGATCTCTGGGGCCAACGTCCTGACTTTC
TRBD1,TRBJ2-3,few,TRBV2,CATGDRARTDTQYF,TGTGCCACCGGGGACAGGGCAAGGACAGATACGCAGTATTTT
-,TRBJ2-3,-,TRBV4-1,CASSRAPDTDTQYF,TGCGCCAGCAGCCGAGCTCCGGACACAGATACGCAGTATTTT